This T cell receptor beta chain was retrieved from a study of cytomegalovirus exposure and HLA in healthy donors. Study information: Samples from HLA-typed donors yielded 85 million to 95 million unique TCRs in an early data release.

The CDR3 loop spans 13 amino acids. CDR1 and CDR2 (germline): MDHEN, SYDVKM. Unmatched junction bases numbered 6, after V lost 11 bases and J lost 0 bases. Notes on this clone: Its antigen is unidentified.

The PCR used 60 Vbeta and 13 Jbeta primers. Only in-frame clones appear in the TCRdb table, and some are missing; sequencing was by immunoSEQ multiplex PCR. The profile shows 150,000 to 200,000 clones, 60% to 80% of them singletons. General study results and limits: It has been reported that TCR beta sequences accurately predicted the HLA-A and HLA-B alleles of most subjects. TCR beta V segments were, for the most part, productive about 87% or about 30% of the time in an earlier analysis. Later work showed greater clonal expansion in HLA-associated TCR beta chains than in equally common others.

Sequencing used PBMCs. The J gene is TRBJ2-7, the V gene TRBV28, with 8 positions matching TRBD2. This TCR came from a woman between 35 and 50 years old in good health and CMV-seronegative. In nucleotides, the CDR3 is TGTGCCGCAACCGGGACTAGCTCCTACGAGCAGTACTTC. It encodes CAATGTSSYEQYF.